Detailed here is one TCR beta chain. Its antigen is undetermined. These data come from a study of beta chain features in type 1 diabetes. The study's findings and limits: Moderate yet significant TCRB CDR3 shortening was seen in Type 1 diabetes patients in all four CD4+ subsets.

The CDR3 has 13 residues. Germline CDR1 is MDHEN and CDR2 is SYDVKM. V gave up 5 bases and J gave up 3 bases; unmatched junction bases: 2. Every bit of the isolated RNA underwent reverse transcription, so sequencing read expressed TCRB transcripts. Clones were sequenced by immunoSEQ multiplex PCR, and TCRdb holds only the in-frame ones, with some missing. The data contain roughly 28,000 clones, approximately 55% of them singletons. The TCR sequence derives from a young woman with type 1 diabetes. Input material: Tregs from blood. The chain recombines TRBV28 with TRBJ2-5; 8 bases match TRBD1. CDR3 amino acids: CASSQGAEETQYF. CDR3 DNA sequence: TGTGCCAGCAGTCAGGGGGCCGAAGAGACCCAGTACTTC.